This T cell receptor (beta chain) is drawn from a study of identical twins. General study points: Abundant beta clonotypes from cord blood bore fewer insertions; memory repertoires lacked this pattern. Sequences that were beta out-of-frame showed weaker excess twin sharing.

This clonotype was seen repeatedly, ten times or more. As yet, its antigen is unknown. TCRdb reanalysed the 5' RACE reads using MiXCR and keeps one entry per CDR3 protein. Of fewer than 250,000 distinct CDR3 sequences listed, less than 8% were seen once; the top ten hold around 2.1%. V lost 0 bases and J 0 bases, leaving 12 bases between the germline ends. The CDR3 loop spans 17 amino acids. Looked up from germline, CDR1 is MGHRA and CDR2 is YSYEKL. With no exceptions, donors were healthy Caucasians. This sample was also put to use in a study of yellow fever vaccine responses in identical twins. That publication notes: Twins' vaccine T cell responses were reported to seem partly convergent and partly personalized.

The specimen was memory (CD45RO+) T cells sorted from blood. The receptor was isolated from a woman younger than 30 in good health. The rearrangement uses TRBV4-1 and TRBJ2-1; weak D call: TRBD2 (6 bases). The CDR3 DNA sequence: TGCGCCAGCAGCCAAGATGAGGAGGGCAGCTCCTACAATGAGCAGTTCTTC. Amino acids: CASSQDEEGSSYNEQFF.